These 32 T cell receptor beta chains came from one sample sequenced in a study of blood T cell repertoires in COVID-19. Profiled with immunoSEQ multiplex PCR; TCRdb holds only in-frame clones, not every one. The sample contains approximately 500,000 clones, around 85% of which appear only once. Sequences were obtained from peripheral blood. These receptors were collected from a human donor in a cohort sampled during active COVID-19.

The chain joins TRBV11-2 to TRBJ2-1; 10 positions agree with TRBD2. The V segment lost 4 bases and the J segment 10 bases; nucleotides outside the gene matches: 16. From germline, CDR1 is SGHAT and CDR2 FQNNGV. The CDR3 runs to 17 residues. CDR3 DNA sequence: TGTGCCAGCAGCTCTACCGCCGGGACTAGCGCGCTCGGGGAGCAGTTCTTC. It yields the protein CASSSTAGTSALGEQFF.

The V call is TRBV4-2, the J call TRBJ2-3, with 9 bases fitting TRBD2. Germline values: CDR1 LGHNA, CDR2 YNFKEQ. V shed 1 base, J shed 4 bases, and the junction held 3 bases outside the gene matches. The CDR3 has 15 residues. The CDR3 bases are TGTGCCAGCAGCCAAGTAGTAGCGGGAGCAGATACGCAGTATTTT. This codes for CASSQVVAGADTQYF.

The chain combines TRBV10-3 with TRBJ2-1, with 8 bases matching TRBD2. J was trimmed by 7 bases and V by 9 bases; bases with no gene match: 8. Germline CDR1 ENHRY, CDR2 SYGVKD. The CDR3 has 13 amino acids. CDR3 sequence (DNA): TGTGCCATGGATAGCGGGAAAAGGAATGAGCAGTTCTTC. This sequence encodes CAMDSGKRNEQFF.

This clone was detected only a few times. The chain combines TRBV29-1 with TRBJ2-1, with 7 positions matching TRBD1. The length of the CDR3 is 12 residues. After removal of 6 bases from V and 7 bases from J, the junction contained 6 bases not matched to a gene. Germline-derived CDR1 and CDR2 are SQVTM and ANQGSEA. The CDR3 is CSVPGTANEQFF. The CDR3 coding sequence is TGCAGCGTCCCTGGGACAGCTAATGAGCAGTTCTTC.

This chain links TRBV7-6 with TRBJ2-7, with TRBD1 matching over 8 bases. V dropped 5 bases and J dropped 2; count of bases not matched to a gene: 20. CDR1 is SGHVS, CDR2 FNYEAQ, per germline. The CDR3 is 19 residues long. The CDR3 sequence: CASSRFHPTGTGDTYEQYF. The CDR3 DNA reads TGTGCCAGCAGCCGATTTCATCCGACTGGGACAGGAGACACCTACGAGCAGTACTTC.

The J gene is TRBJ2-5, the V gene TRBV4-2, with D unclear. V was clipped by 2 bases and J by 7 bases, with 14 bases between them. The CDR3 runs to 14 residues. Germline values: CDR1 LGHNA, CDR2 YNFKEQ. The CDR3 protein is CASSQLARSGTQYF. In nucleotides, the CDR3 is TGTGCCAGCAGCCAATTAGCCCGGTCGGGGACCCAGTACTTC.

The genes are TRBV7-3 and TRBJ2-1, with a weak D call TRBD2 (5 bases). This CDR3 is 13 amino acids long. The V end was cut by 0 bases, the J end by 10 bases, with 10 bases between. CDR1 is SGHTA, CDR2 FQGTGA, per germline. The CDR3 nucleotides are TGTGCCAGCAGCTTAACTAGCGTTGGGGAGCAGTTCTTC. The encoded protein is CASSLTSVGEQFF.

The table lists this clone with a count of one. CDR3 nucleotide sequence: TGTGCCAGCAGATCCCAACCCACTACCAGCATTCAGTACTTC. Translated: CASRSQPTTSIQYF. J is TRBJ2-4 and V is TRBV11-2; D is uncertain. With 6 bases removed from V and 9 bases from J, the gap between germline ends came to 18 bases. This CDR3 comprises 14 residues. Germline CDR1 reads SGHAT; CDR2 reads FQNNGV.

This rearrangement joins TRBV11-3 to TRBJ2-2, with D maybe TRBD2 (6 bases). Germline lookup yields CDR1 SGHNT and CDR2 YENEEA. Between the trimmed V and J ends, which lost 5 bases and 7 bases, there was a span of 17 bases. The CDR3 contains 15 residues. The CDR3 sequence: CASSDRDPGVGELFF. The CDR3, as DNA: TGTGCCAGCAGCGACCGGGACCCGGGGGTCGGGGAGCTGTTTTTT. Based on the CDR3 plus reference TRBV11-3 and TRBJ2-2, the full variable domain is EAGVVQSPRYKIIEKKQPVAFWCNPISGHNTLYWYLQNLGQGPELLIRYENEEAVDDSQLPKDRFSAERLKGVDSTLKIQPAELGDSAVYLCASSDRDPGVGELFFGEGSRLTVL.

This clone was counted a single time. J is TRBJ2-1 and V is TRBV19; 11 nucleotides agree with TRBD1. This CDR3 has 14 residues. The trim removed 4 bases at V and 14 bases at J, leaving 10 bases unmatched. Germline V lookup: CDR1 LNHDA, CDR2 SQIVND (reference sequence). This chain's CDR3 is CASSTAGTGGSKFF. The CDR3 DNA reads as TGTGCCAGTAGTACTGCCGGGACAGGGGGGAGTAAGTTCTTC.

This clone is a singleton in its sample. This chain uses TRBV30 with TRBJ1-5; D call uncertain. Germline assignment: CDR1 GTSNPN and CDR2 SVGIG (reference sequence). This CDR3 region has 16 residues. V was clipped by 0 bases and J by 0 bases, with 12 bases between them. CDR3 coding DNA: TGTGCCTGGAGTGTAGGAGGGCTTCTTAGCAATCAGCCCCAGCATTTT. This encodes CAWSVGGLLSNQPQHF. Together with reference TRBV30 and TRBJ1-5, the CDR3 gives the full variable domain: SQTIHQWPATLVQPVGSPLSLECTVEGTSNPNLYWYRQAAGRGLQLLFYSVGIGQISSEVPQNLSASRPQDRQFILSSKKLLLSDSGFYLCAWSVGGLLSNQPQHFGDGTRLSIL.

This clone appeared a single time. This chain uses TRBV30 with TRBJ2-1, with D possibly being TRBD2 (6 bases). This CDR3 comprises 16 residues. Germline V lookup: CDR1 GTSNPN, CDR2 SVGIG (reference sequence). V shed 2 bases and J shed 8 bases, with 22 bases lying between them. CDR3 nucleotides: TGTGCCTGGAGTCCGGCCCTATCCCCGGGAGACTATGAGCAGTTCTTC. Amino acids: CAWSPALSPGDYEQFF.

The J gene is TRBJ1-1, the V gene TRBV5-5; D perhaps matches TRBD1 (5 bases). This CDR3 has 16 amino acids. V lost 0 bases and J 0 bases, leaving 12 bases between the germline ends. Germline V lookup: CDR1 SGHKS, CDR2 YYEKEE (reference sequence). CDR3 region: CASSLVQGRVNTEAFF. The CDR3 DNA follows: TGTGCCAGCAGCTTGGTGCAGGGTAGGGTGAACACTGAAGCTTTCTTT.

The chain carries TRBV30 and TRBJ2-2; 7 bases fit TRBD1. The CDR3 is 14 amino acids. The junction had 9 bases not matched to a gene; V was cut back by 4 bases and J by 7 bases. Germline V gene sequence: CDR1 GTSNPN, CDR2 SVGIG (reference sequence). This CDR3 reads CAWKEQGKSGELFF. The CDR3 coding sequence is TGTGCCTGGAAGGAACAGGGGAAGAGCGGGGAGCTGTTTTTT.

The chain links TRBV19 to TRBJ2-4, with D perhaps TRBD2 (6 bases). V dropped 5 bases and J dropped 3 bases, with 20 bases sitting between them. This CDR3 is built from 17 residues. Germline values: CDR1 LNHDA, CDR2 SQIVND (reference sequence). For the CDR3, the DNA is TGTGCCAGTAGTCCGCGACTAGTCCCAATTGTCAAAAACATTCAGTACTTC. Residues: CASSPRLVPIVKNIQYF. The variable domain in full, with the rest retrieved from reference TRBV19 and TRBJ2-4, is DGGITQSPKYLFRKEGQNVTLSCEQNLNHDAMYWYRQDPGQGLRLIYYSQIVNDFQKGDIAEGYSVSREKKESFPLTVTSAQKNPTAFYLCASSPRLVPIVKNIQYFGAGTRLSVL.

A note on this clone: One junction end disagrees with the germline gene, perhaps due to a read error. The rearrangement uses TRBV7-2 and TRBJ2-3; 12 bases fit TRBD2. Germline values: CDR1 SGHTA, CDR2 FQGNSA. The CDR3 has 15 residues. CDR3: CASSLAGGSTDTQYF. CDR3 in DNA: TGTGCCAGCAGCCTAGCGGGAGGGTCCACAGATACGCAGTATTTT.

V is TRBV21-1 and J is TRBJ1-5. TRBV21-1 is a known pseudogene. The CDR3 length is 16 residues. CDR3 protein: CASSKYGGISNQPQHF. Written as DNA, the CDR3 is TGTGCCAGCAGCAAGTATGGCGGTATTAGCAATCAGCCCCAGCATTTT.

This chain joins TRBV6-6 and TRBJ1-4; tentatively, D is TRBD1 (6 bases). The germline V gene encodes CDR1 MNHNY and CDR2 SVGAGI (reference sequence). This CDR3 has 15 residues. Trimming took 4 bases from V and 4 from J, leaving 13 bases between them. The CDR3 reads CASSFTGQYNEKLFF. The CDR3 DNA reads TGTGCCAGCAGTTTTACTGGACAGTATAATGAAAAACTGTTTTTT.

V gene TRBV11-2 combines with J gene TRBJ1-1; TRBD1 matches at 7 bases. The germline V gene has CDR1 SGHAT and CDR2 FQNNGV. The CDR3 sequence is 14 residues long. After removal of 6 bases from V and 6 bases from J, the junction contained 10 bases not matched to a gene. The CDR3 is CASRWDSRSPEAFF. CDR3 DNA: TGTGCCAGCAGGTGGGACAGCCGCAGCCCTGAAGCTTTCTTT.

Written as DNA, the CDR3 is TGTGCCATCAGTGAGGGGGACTCAAAGGGTCAGCCCCAGCATTTT. It codes for CAISEGDSKGQPQHF. The chain joins TRBV10-3 to TRBJ1-5; D may be TRBD1 (5 bases). CDR3 length equals 15 residues. Trimming took 2 bases from V and 6 from J, leaving 14 bases between them. Per the germline V gene, CDR1 is ENHRY and CDR2 is SYGVKD.

This clone was counted a few times. The chain uses TRBV19 and TRBJ2-3; D might be TRBD1 (6 bases). Trimming removed 5 bases from V and 0 bases from J, with 15 bases in between. This CDR3 comprises 16 residues. CDR1 LNHDA and CDR2 SQIVND come from the germline V gene (reference sequence). The CDR3 sequence is CASSLRTVSSTDTQYF. CDR3 DNA sequence: TGTGCCAGTAGTCTCCGGACAGTATCTAGCACAGATACGCAGTATTTT.

The CDR3 here is CATSRDRQGAKPQHF. CDR3 DNA: TGTGCCACCAGCAGAGATCGCCAGGGGGCTAAGCCCCAGCATTTT. The V call is TRBV15, the J call TRBJ1-5; 8 bases agree with TRBD1. With V trimmed by 0 bases and J by 8 bases, 6 bases remained unmatched. The CDR3 length is 15 residues. Germline CDR1 reads LNHNV; CDR2 reads YYDKDF (reference sequence).

This sequence joins TRBV15 and TRBJ1-5, with 9 bases identical to TRBD1. The V and J ends lost 0 bases and 0 bases, in that order; junction bases with no gene match: 18. Germline V gene sequence: CDR1 LNHNV, CDR2 YYDKDF (reference sequence). This CDR3 contains 22 residues. The chain's CDR3 is CATSRDAPQPGQGPYSNQPQHF. CDR3 sequence (DNA): TGTGCCACCAGCAGAGATGCCCCCCAACCGGGACAGGGTCCCTATAGCAATCAGCCCCAGCATTTT.

The chain recombines TRBV5-6 with TRBJ2-7, with TRBD2 matching over 10 bases. Germline CDR1 is SGHDT and CDR2 is YYEEEE. The junction had 8 bases not matched to a gene; V was cut back by 3 bases and J by 5 bases. The CDR3 has 15 amino acids. As DNA, the CDR3 is TGTGCCAGCAGCTACCGGAGCCTAGCGGGAGACGAGCAGTACTTC. This sequence encodes CASSYRSLAGDEQYF.

Only one count was recorded for this clone. The chain recombines TRBV5-1 with TRBJ2-1, with D unresolved. From germline, CDR1 is SGHRS and CDR2 YFSETQ. The V end was cut by 4 bases, the J end by 5 bases, with 4 bases between. The length of the CDR3 is 11 residues. As DNA, the CDR3 is TGCGCCAGCAGCCTACACAATGAGCAGTTCTTC. Its protein product is CASSLHNEQFF. Full variable domain (outside the CDR3, taken from reference TRBV5-1 and TRBJ2-1): KAGVTQTPRYLIKTRGQQVTLSCSPISGHRSVSWYQQTPGQGLQFLFEYFSETQRNKGNFPGRFSGRQFSNSRSEMNVSTLELGDSALYLCASSLHNEQFFGPGTRLTVL.

The rearrangement joins TRBV27 to TRBJ1-2, with D possibly being TRBD1 (6 bases). CDR3 length: 12 residues. V was trimmed by 11 bases and J by 5 bases, leaving 15 bases between them. Germline V gives CDR1 MNHEY, CDR2 SMNVEV (reference sequence). The CDR3 DNA reads as TGTGCCGCGGGGGGCCTCGAATATGGCTACACCTTC. Translated: CAAGGLEYGYTF.

This sequence joins TRBV6-4 and TRBJ2-3; no clear D gene. The germline V gene has CDR1 MRHNA and CDR2 SNTAGT. V gave up 2 bases and J gave up 1 base, with 10 bases separating them. The CDR3 has 15 amino acids. CDR3 protein: CASSDGGFGTDTQYF. CDR3 coding DNA: TGTGCCAGCAGTGACGGCGGATTCGGCACAGATACGCAGTATTTT.

The chain uses TRBV28 and TRBJ2-1; tentative D call: TRBD2 (5 bases). CDR3 size: 15 residues. V dropped 2 bases and J dropped 7 bases, with 15 bases sitting between them. Germline values: CDR1 MDHEN, CDR2 SYDVKM. The CDR3 spells CASSLRKLGTNEQFF. CDR3 DNA: TGTGCCAGCAGTTTAAGAAAACTAGGAACGAATGAGCAGTTCTTC.

The chain has TRBV28 and TRBJ1-6, with D perhaps matching TRBD1 (5 bases). Trimming shortened V by 5 bases and J by 7 bases, and 18 bases separated the two germline ends. The CDR3 sequence is 16 residues long. Germline lookup yields CDR1 MDHEN and CDR2 SYDVKM. The CDR3 loop is CASSPRPGRGNSPLHF. The CDR3, as DNA: TGTGCCAGCAGTCCACGACCGGGACGGGGGAATTCACCCCTCCACTTT.

This clone turned up a few times. The rearrangement links TRBV7-9 to TRBJ1-1; maybe TRBD1 (5 bases). Trimming shortened V by 3 bases and J by 8 bases, and 13 bases separated the two germline ends. Germline V gene data show CDR1 as SEHNR and CDR2 as FQNEAQ (reference sequence). The CDR3 has 13 residues. CDR3 sequence: CASSFSQGNEAFF. CDR3 nucleotide sequence: TGTGCCAGCAGCTTTTCCCAGGGAAACGAAGCTTTCTTT.

V is TRBV28 and J is TRBJ2-1; D is possibly TRBD1 (6 bases). The CDR3 is 15 residues long. V lost 5 bases and J lost 5, with 16 bases in between. Germline-derived CDR1 and CDR2 are MDHEN and SYDVKM. CDR3 loop: CASSAQGKLNNEQFF. The CDR3, as DNA: TGTGCCAGCAGTGCTCAGGGGAAGCTTAACAATGAGCAGTTCTTC.

This chain joins TRBV7-2 and TRBJ2-7; TRBD1 matches 9 bases. CDR1 is SGHTA, CDR2 FQGNSA, per germline. The CDR3 extends over 14 amino acids. Trimming removed 4 bases from V and 0 bases from J; junction bases left unmatched: 1. The CDR3: CASSWDRASYEQYF. As DNA, the CDR3 is TGTGCCAGCAGCTGGGACAGGGCCTCCTACGAGCAGTACTTC.